This TCR beta chain was found in a study of blood T cells in healthy people across ages. Whole-study findings and limits: Roughly linear declines in TCR beta diversity per million T cells occurred with age. Estimated diversity that came from one million T cells was considered an underestimate. Strong correlation linked observed beta diversity and percent naive T cells.

The donors, aged roughly 6 to 95, were healthy Caucasians from Russia. The CDR3 runs to 18 residues. Germline loops: CDR1 LGHDT, CDR2 YNNKEL (reference sequence). Details on this clonotype: What it binds is not known.

Together with a sample-barcoded 5' primer, a J-beta primer mix was included in a second PCR lasting roughly 6 to 12 cycles. TCRdb ran MiXCR on the 5' RACE reads and lists one entry per CDR3 protein. The sample contains 1.5 million to 2 million distinct CDR3 sequences, about 30% of which appear only once. What was sequenced was blood. The chain combines TRBV3-1 with TRBJ2-4, with D hard to call. The end of the DNA aligns better with TRBJ2-5, so the J call may be wrong. The TCR comes from a woman aged 25-40 years in good health. The CDR3 DNA is TGTGCCAGCAGCCAAGATCCTGCAATGAGCACCATCCAAGAGACCCAGTACTTC. Its translation: CASSQDPAMSTIQETQYF.